The T cell receptor beta chain described here comes from a study of blood T cell repertoires in COVID-19. Looked up from germline, CDR1 is MNHEY and CDR2 is SMNVEV (reference sequence). V was clipped by 2 bases and J by 2 bases, with 12 bases between them. The CDR3 has 16 amino acids. Measured with immunoSEQ multiplex PCR; TCRdb has only the in-frame clones, and not every one. The sample yields about 360,000 clones, around 83% seen once. The sample taken for sequencing was peripheral blood. The rearrangement uses TRBV27 and TRBJ1-4; D is undetermined. This TCR was recovered from a man between 25 and 39 years old with active or convalescent COVID-19. For the CDR3, the DNA is TGTGCCAGCAGTTTAATGTCGGGGAGTACTAATGAAAAACTGTTTTTT. Protein: CASSLMSGSTNEKLFF. The full variable domain, rest sourced from reference TRBV27 and TRBJ1-4, is EAQVTQNPRYLITVTGKKLTVTCSQNMNHEYMSWYRQDPGLGLRQIYYSMNVEVTDKGDVPEGYKVSRKEKRNFPLILESPSPNQTSLYFCASSLMSGSTNEKLFFGSGTQLSVL.